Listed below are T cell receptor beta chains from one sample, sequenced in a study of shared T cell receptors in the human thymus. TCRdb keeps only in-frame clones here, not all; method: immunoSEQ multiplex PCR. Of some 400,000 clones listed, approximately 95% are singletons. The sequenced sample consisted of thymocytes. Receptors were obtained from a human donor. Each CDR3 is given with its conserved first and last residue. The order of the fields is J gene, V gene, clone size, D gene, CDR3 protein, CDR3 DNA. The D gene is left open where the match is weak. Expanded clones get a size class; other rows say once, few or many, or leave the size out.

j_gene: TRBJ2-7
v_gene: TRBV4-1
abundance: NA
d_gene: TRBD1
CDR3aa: CASSRGQGAYEQYF
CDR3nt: TGCGCCAGCAGCCGGGGACAGGGGGCCTACGAGCAGTACTTC

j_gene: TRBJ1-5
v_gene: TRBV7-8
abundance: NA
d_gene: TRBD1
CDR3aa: CASSLRGQGADQPQHF
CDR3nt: TGTGCCAGCAGCTTAAGAGGACAGGGGGCCGATCAGCCCCAGCATTTT

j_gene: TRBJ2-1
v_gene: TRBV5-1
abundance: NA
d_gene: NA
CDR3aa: CASSRGAGSYNEQFF
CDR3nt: TGCGCCAGCAGCCGGGGAGCGGGTTCCTACAATGAGCAGTTCTTC

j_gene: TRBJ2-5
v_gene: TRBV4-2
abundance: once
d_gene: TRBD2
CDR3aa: CASSQGRREGLRVFVEETQYF
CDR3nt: TGTGCCAGCAGCCAAGGAAGGCGGGAGGGCCTTAGGGTTTTCGTTGAAGAGACCCAGTACTTC

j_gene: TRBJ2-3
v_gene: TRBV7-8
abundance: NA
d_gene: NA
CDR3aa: CASSLEVRHFSTDTQYF
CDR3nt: TGTGCCAGCAGCTTAGAAGTGAGACATTTTAGCACAGATACGCAGTATTTT

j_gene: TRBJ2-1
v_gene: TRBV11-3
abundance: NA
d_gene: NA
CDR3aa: CASSYGFGSLGEQFF
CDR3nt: TGTGCCAGCAGCTACGGTTTCGGGAGTTTGGGTGAGCAGTTCTTC

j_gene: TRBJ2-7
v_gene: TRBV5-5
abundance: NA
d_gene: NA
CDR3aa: CASSFRTNLGEQYF
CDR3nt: TGTGCCAGCAGCTTCCGGACAAACCTCGGGGAGCAGTACTTC

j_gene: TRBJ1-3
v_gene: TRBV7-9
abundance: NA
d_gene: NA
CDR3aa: CASSRRPGPKGGNTIYF
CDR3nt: TGTGCCAGCAGCCGTAGACCGGGACCCAAAGGAGGAAACACCATATATTTT

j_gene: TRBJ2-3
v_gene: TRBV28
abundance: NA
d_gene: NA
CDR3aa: CASTPPGGLLSDTQYF
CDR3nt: TGTGCCAGCACCCCGCCCGGGGGGCTCTTGTCAGATACGCAGTATTTT

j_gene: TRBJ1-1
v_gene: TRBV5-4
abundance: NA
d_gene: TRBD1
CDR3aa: CASSWRTGGVYTEAFF
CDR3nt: TGTGCCAGCAGCTGGCGGACAGGGGGAGTTTATACTGAAGCTTTCTTT

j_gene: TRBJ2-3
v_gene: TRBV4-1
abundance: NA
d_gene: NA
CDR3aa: CASSQEGHPVVSVKDTQYF
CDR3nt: TGCGCCAGCAGCCAAGAGGGGCATCCGGTGGTCAGTGTAAAGGATACGCAGTATTTT

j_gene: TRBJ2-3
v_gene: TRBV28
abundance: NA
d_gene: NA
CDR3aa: CASSRKEGPPADTQYF
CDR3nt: TGTGCCAGCAGCCGCAAGGAGGGACCCCCCGCAGATACGCAGTATTTT

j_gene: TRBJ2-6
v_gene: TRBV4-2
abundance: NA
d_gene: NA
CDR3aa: CASSQVQLPHRPGANVLTF
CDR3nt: TGTGCCAGCAGCCAAGTTCAACTTCCTCACAGGCCTGGGGCCAACGTCCTGACTTTC

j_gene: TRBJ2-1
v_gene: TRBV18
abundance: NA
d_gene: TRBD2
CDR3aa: CASSPASGRFAQGQNEQFF
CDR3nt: TGTGCCAGCTCACCAGCTAGCGGGAGGTTCGCTCAGGGACAAAATGAGCAGTTCTTC

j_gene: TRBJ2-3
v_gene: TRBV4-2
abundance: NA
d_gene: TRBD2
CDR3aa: CASSQDKGIGGSDTQYF
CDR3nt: TGTGCCAGCAGCCAAGATAAAGGGATTGGCGGGAGTGATACGCAGTATTTT

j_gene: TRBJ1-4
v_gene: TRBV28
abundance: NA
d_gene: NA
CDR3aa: CASSLGDGFNEKLFF
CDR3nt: TGTGCCAGCAGTTTAGGGGACGGCTTTAATGAAAAACTGTTTTTT

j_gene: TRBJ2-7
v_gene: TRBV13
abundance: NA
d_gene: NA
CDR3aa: CASSTRPPVSSYEQYF
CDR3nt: TGTGCCAGCAGCACCAGACCACCGGTAAGCTCCTACGAGCAGTACTTC

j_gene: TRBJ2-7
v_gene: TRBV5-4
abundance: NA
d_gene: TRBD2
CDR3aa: CASSPGTSGIPSYEQYF
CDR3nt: TGTGCCAGCAGCCCCGGGACTAGCGGGATCCCCTCCTACGAGCAGTACTTC

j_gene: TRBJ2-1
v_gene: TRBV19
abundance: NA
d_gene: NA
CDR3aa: CASSPTSTLHNEQFF
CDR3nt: TGTGCCAGTAGTCCTACTAGCACCCTACACAATGAGCAGTTCTTC